The following is a T cell receptor (beta chain) sequence with its context. The specificity of this receptor is unknown. No base quality values were provided; no much bigger clone lies one nucleotide off. This record comes from a study of shared T cell receptors in the human thymus (dated by TCRdb to the early 2020s). General notes on the study: The study examined how self-reactive, shared T-cell receptor alpha chains are generated in the human thymus.

The library was generated by the immunoSEQ multiplex PCR assay. Imported from immuneACCESS, the table was reduced by TCRdb to in-frame sequences with V and J called. These copies leave out some clones; in studies compared against another copy, an unresolved V gene accounts for under half, and the cause of the remainder is not known. This sample holds approximately 660,000 clones; approximately 90% were observed only once. 0.01% of the sample lies in the top ten. This sample also appeared in a second study, on human thymus T cells. As described in the second report: In Finland, the donors were immunologically healthy infants who were having open corrective cardiac surgery for congenital heart defects. Thymus tissue was collected as surgical resects that were removed during corrective cardiac surgery. Biased V and J gene segment usage appeared to be present in both thymic and peripheral blood repertoires. According to the related research, thymic TCR repertoires were highly overlapping among unrelated individuals. TCR alpha and beta repertoires from roughly eight infant thymus samples and a few related peripheral blood samples were characterized in the study. Donor ages ranging from about 6 to 244 days were recorded, and over 5 male and a couple of female infants were included in the cohort. Thymocytes were released mechanically from tissue and stored at -70 °C as pellets of about 9-32 million cells. Genomic DNA was extracted from frozen cell pellets with a QIAsymphony instrument. Using the immunoSEQ multiplex PCR assay, the TCRB and TCRAD loci were amplified from a standardized quantity of quality-controlled genomic DNA. Amplicons spanned the V(D)J region at a length sufficient to cover the CDR3 and identify V and J genes. Amplicon sequencing was performed on an Illumina platform through the commercial immunoSEQ service. Primer bias and sequencing errors were corrected as previously described, and TCRAD and TCRB were defined on the basis of the IMGT database. Repertoires were analysed with immunoSEQ Analyzer 3.0 and VDJTools, covering basic statistics, V/J segment usage, diversity estimates, rarefaction and pairwise overlap. Diversity was estimated using the Chao1, ChaoE, Efron-Thisted, Shannon and inverse Simpson indices, and was also estimated on datasets down-sampled to the size of the smallest sample. Repertoire overlap was determined by strict matching of CDR3 nucleotide sequence, V gene and J gene, and Jaccard-based multidimensional scaling clustering was applied. On average, thymus samples yielded some 810,000 unique TCRB clonotypes, whereas blood samples yielded about 84,000.

The sample was thymocytes. The TCR originated in a boy younger than two with a congenital heart defect. Donor details come from another sample of the same person, matched by shared clones.

The CDR3 has the sequence CASSQEASGAGELFF. The DNA is as follows: TGCGCCAGCAGCCAAGAGGCTAGCGGGGCCGGGGAGCTGTTTTTT. The rearranged segments are TRBV4-3 and TRBJ2-2, with 9 central nucleotides matching TRBD2. The germline V gene provides CDR1 LGHNA and CDR2 YSLEER. V has 0 bases trimmed and J has 6 bases trimmed; junction bases matching no gene number 2. Including the terminal cysteine and phenylalanine, the CDR3 comprises 15 residues. Only CDR3 DNA is held: 45 bases, read in frame from base 1.